These T cell receptor beta chains were read from a single sample in a study of response to subunit inactivated influenza vaccine. TCRdb called the RT-PCR reads again in MiXCR, with one record for every CDR3 protein. The sample has hundreds of thousands of distinct CDR3 sequences, around 20% seen once; the top ten hold approximately 11%. Source: PBMCs from blood, taken about 5 days after vaccination. These receptors were collected from a man in his fifties or sixties who received an inactivated influenza vaccine. CDR3s include the opening cysteine and the closing phenylalanine or tryptophan. D genes are given only for firm matches. Where a row states a size, it is once, few, many or the class of an expanded clone; other rows omit it.

j_gene: TRBJ2-3
abundance: few
d_gene: .
v_gene: TRBV7-2
CDR3aa: CASRPNYAADTQYF
CDR3nt: TGTGCCAGCAGACCCAACTATGCCGCAGATACGCAGTATTTT

j_gene: TRBJ2-7
abundance: .
d_gene: .
v_gene: TRBV29-1
CDR3aa: CSVDGGDEQYF
CDR3nt: TGCAGCGTTGACGGCGGGGACGAGCAGTACTTC

j_gene: TRBJ1-1
abundance: few
d_gene: TRBD1
v_gene: TRBV5-1
CDR3aa: CASSRYATGVGTEAFF
CDR3nt: TGCGCCAGCAGCCGATACGCGACAGGGGTTGGCACTGAAGCTTTCTTT

j_gene: TRBJ2-7
abundance: .
d_gene: TRBD1
v_gene: TRBV10-3
CDR3aa: CAISQTQGANEQYF
CDR3nt: TGTGCCATCAGTCAGACACAGGGGGCGAACGAGCAGTACTTC

j_gene: TRBJ1-3
abundance: .
d_gene: .
v_gene: TRBV25-1
CDR3aa: CASSTHSGAGNTIYF
CDR3nt: TGTGCCAGCAGTACTCATTCCGGGGCTGGAAACACCATATATTTT

j_gene: TRBJ2-1
abundance: once
d_gene: .
v_gene: TRBV5-4
CDR3aa: CASSLLQGFNEQFF
CDR3nt: TGTGCCAGCAGCTTGCTACAGGGTTTCAATGAGCAGTTCTTC

j_gene: TRBJ2-1
abundance: many
d_gene: TRBD1
v_gene: TRBV7-2
CDR3aa: CASSRAQGYNEQFF
CDR3nt: TGTGCCAGCAGCCGAGCACAGGGGTACAATGAGCAGTTCTTC

j_gene: TRBJ2-7
abundance: few
d_gene: .
v_gene: TRBV12-3/TRBV12-4
CDR3aa: CASSLLSPYEQYF
CDR3nt: TGTGCCAGCAGTTTATTGTCCCCCTACGAGCAGTACTTC

j_gene: TRBJ2-7
abundance: many
d_gene: .
v_gene: TRBV7-8
CDR3aa: CASSLAIGDEQYF
CDR3nt: TGTGCCAGCAGCTTAGCGATCGGGGACGAGCAGTACTTC

j_gene: TRBJ2-7
abundance: few
d_gene: .
v_gene: TRBV5-4
CDR3aa: CASSAAGKPYEQYF
CDR3nt: TGTGCCAGCAGCGCCGCAGGGAAACCGTACGAGCAGTACTTC

j_gene: TRBJ2-1
abundance: few
d_gene: .
v_gene: TRBV29-1
CDR3aa: CSVGLIQDNEQFF
CDR3nt: TGCAGCGTTGGGCTGATACAAGACAATGAGCAGTTCTTC

j_gene: TRBJ2-5
abundance: many
d_gene: .
v_gene: TRBV12-3/TRBV12-4
CDR3aa: CASSSGLTQETQYF
CDR3nt: TGTGCCAGCAGTTCCGGACTCACCCAAGAGACCCAGTACTTC

j_gene: TRBJ2-7
abundance: few
d_gene: TRBD1
v_gene: TRBV7-2
CDR3aa: CASSPGQGLAEQYF
CDR3nt: TGTGCCAGCAGCCCCGGACAGGGGTTGGCCGAGCAGTACTTC

j_gene: TRBJ1-2
abundance: few
d_gene: TRBD1
v_gene: TRBV5-1
CDR3aa: CASSFETGGKYGYTF
CDR3nt: TGCGCCAGCAGCTTTGAGACAGGGGGAAAGTATGGCTACACCTTC

j_gene: TRBJ1-2
abundance: .
d_gene: .
v_gene: TRBV29-1
CDR3aa: CSVEGAGGYTF
CDR3nt: TGCAGCGTTGAGGGGGCTGGGGGCTACACCTTC

j_gene: TRBJ2-1
abundance: few
d_gene: .
v_gene: TRBV24-1
CDR3aa: CATSDFGRETYNEQFF
CDR3nt: TGTGCCACCAGTGATTTTGGACGGGAAACCTACAATGAGCAGTTCTTC

j_gene: TRBJ2-3
abundance: .
d_gene: .
v_gene: TRBV12-5
CDR3aa: CASGSSSKLSDTQYF
CDR3nt: TGTGCTAGTGGTTCCTCCTCCAAATTATCTGATACGCAGTATTTT

j_gene: TRBJ1-4
abundance: few
d_gene: .
v_gene: TRBV4-1
CDR3aa: CASSQARMREKLFF
CDR3nt: TGCGCCAGCAGCCAAGCTCGGATGCGGGAAAAACTGTTTTTT

j_gene: TRBJ2-7
abundance: .
d_gene: .
v_gene: TRBV20-1
CDR3aa: CSARPKAFYEQYF
CDR3nt: TGCAGTGCCCGACCTAAAGCTTTCTACGAGCAGTACTTC

j_gene: TRBJ2-1
abundance: .
d_gene: TRBD2
v_gene: TRBV11-2
CDR3aa: CASSFGLAGSSTIREQFF
CDR3nt: TGTGCCAGCAGCTTCGGACTAGCGGGATCATCTACAATTCGTGAGCAGTTCTTC

j_gene: TRBJ2-7
abundance: many
d_gene: .
v_gene: TRBV25-1
CDR3aa: CASSETGAYEQYF
CDR3nt: TGTGCCAGCAGTGAAACAGGCGCCTACGAGCAGTACTTC

j_gene: TRBJ1-1
abundance: many
d_gene: .
v_gene: TRBV12-3/TRBV12-4
CDR3aa: CASSTYREAEAFF
CDR3nt: TGTGCCAGCAGCACGTACAGGGAGGCTGAAGCTTTCTTT

j_gene: TRBJ2-1
abundance: once
d_gene: TRBD1
v_gene: TRBV4-3
CDR3aa: CASSQGSGQGANEQFF
CDR3nt: TGCGCCAGCAGCCAAGGTTCCGGACAGGGGGCGAATGAGCAGTTCTTC

j_gene: TRBJ2-3
abundance: many
d_gene: .
v_gene: TRBV7-2
CDR3aa: CASSLEQGDTQYF
CDR3nt: TGTGCCAGCAGCTTAGAACAGGGAGATACGCAGTATTTT

j_gene: TRBJ2-2
abundance: .
d_gene: TRBD2
v_gene: TRBV20-1
CDR3aa: CSAPSGGAAGELFF
CDR3nt: TGCAGTGCTCCAAGCGGGGGGGCCGCCGGGGAGCTGTTTTTT

j_gene: TRBJ1-6
abundance: .
d_gene: .
v_gene: TRBV20-1
CDR3aa: CSASESSYNSPLHF
CDR3nt: TGCAGTGCTAGCGAGAGCTCCTATAATTCACCCCTCCACTTT

j_gene: TRBJ2-7
abundance: many
d_gene: .
v_gene: TRBV6-1
CDR3aa: CASSPPGAYEQYF
CDR3nt: TGTGCCAGCAGTCCCCCGGGGGCCTACGAGCAGTACTTC

j_gene: TRBJ2-3
abundance: few
d_gene: .
v_gene: TRBV7-2
CDR3aa: CASSLRSPGTADTQYF
CDR3nt: TGTGCCAGCAGCTTACGGAGCCCCGGGACGGCAGATACGCAGTATTTT

j_gene: TRBJ2-5
abundance: .
d_gene: TRBD1
v_gene: TRBV12-3/TRBV12-4
CDR3aa: CASSFRTGAGETQYF
CDR3nt: TGTGCCAGCAGTTTTCGGACAGGGGCAGGGGAGACCCAGTACTTC